Below, 25 T cell receptor beta chains from the same sample are listed, as sequenced in a study of T cell responses to AZD1222 COVID-19 vaccine. TCRdb keeps only in-frame clones here, not all; method: immunoSEQ multiplex PCR. The repertoire holds some 150,000 clones, approximately 89% seen once, with around 2% in the top ten. This specimen was peripheral blood, taken on day 0 of AZD1222 vaccination. The receptors come from an adult in good health.

The chain links TRBV30 to TRBJ2-1; 13 bases fit TRBD2. This CDR3 region has 16 residues. Germline values: CDR1 GTSNPN, CDR2 SVGIG (reference sequence). J gave up 7 bases and V 2 bases, and 8 bases lay outside the gene matches. CDR3 nucleotide sequence: TGTGCCTGGAGTAAAAGGACTAGCGGGAGTAAAAATGAGCAGTTCTTC. It encodes CAWSKRTSGSKNEQFF.

This sequence joins TRBV29-1 and TRBJ2-3, with D maybe TRBD2 (6 bases). Between the trimmed V and J ends, which lost 4 bases and 4 bases, there was a span of 18 bases. The germline gives CDR1 SQVTM, CDR2 ANQGSEA. The CDR3 consists of 15 residues. CDR3 sequence: CSVVPLGGTADTQYF. The CDR3 nucleotides read TGCAGCGTTGTACCATTGGGGGGTACGGCAGATACGCAGTATTTT.

The V gene is TRBV5-1, the J gene TRBJ2-7; D is possibly TRBD1 (6 bases). Germline V gene data show CDR1 as SGHRS and CDR2 as YFSETQ. Trimming left V 0 bases short and J 4 bases short, with 14 bases between. The CDR3 length is 15 residues. DNA of the CDR3: TGCGCCAGCAGCTTGGATACAGGGACGAAATACGAGCAGTACTTC. Translating it yields CASSLDTGTKYEQYF.

The J gene is TRBJ1-2, the V gene TRBV6-6, with a possible D match to TRBD1 (6 bases). V was clipped by 11 bases and J by 6 bases, with 19 bases between them. Looked up from germline, CDR1 is MNHNY and CDR2 is SVGAGI (reference sequence). The CDR3 loop spans 13 amino acids. CDR3 sequence: CAARGQGFDGYTF. The DNA of the CDR3 is TGTGCCGCCCGGGGGCAGGGTTTTGATGGCTACACCTTC.

Written as DNA, the CDR3 is TGTGCCACCAGTTGGAGCCGGGGAAGTAGGAATGAGCAGTTCTTC. This sequence encodes CATSWSRGSRNEQFF. V usage is TRBV24-1 and J usage is TRBJ2-1; maybe TRBD2 (5 bases). The CDR3 has 15 residues. The V gene lost 6 bases and the J gene lost 7 bases, with 18 bases spanning the gap. Germline CDR1 is KGHDR and CDR2 is SFDVKD.

This chain connects TRBV6-5 to TRBJ2-2; 10 nucleotides line up with TRBD1. Looked up from germline, CDR1 is MNHEY and CDR2 is SVGAGI. Losses at the gene ends were 6 bases for V and 7 bases for J; bases not matched to a gene: 5. The CDR3 spans 14 residues. CDR3 nucleotide sequence: TGTGCCAGCAGGGTCGGACAGGGGGACGGGGAGCTGTTTTTT. It is translated as CASRVGQGDGELFF.

This chain joins TRBV5-1 and TRBJ2-7; D is undetermined. Germline-derived CDR1 and CDR2 are SGHRS and YFSETQ. Deletions cut 0 bases from V and 0 bases from J, with 10 bases between. This CDR3 region has 15 residues. Written as DNA, the CDR3 is TGCGCCAGCAGCTTGGATCCAGCCACCTCCTACGAGCAGTACTTC. It is translated as CASSLDPATSYEQYF.

V usage is TRBV5-6 and J usage is TRBJ2-7; tentative D call: TRBD2 (5 bases). The CDR3 length is 15 residues. Trimming shortened V by 4 bases and J by 1 base, and 15 bases separated the two germline ends. From germline, CDR1 is SGHDT and CDR2 YYEEEE. CDR3 protein: CASSLLPGDSYEQYF. Here the CDR3 DNA reads TGTGCCAGCAGCCTACTACCCGGGGATTCCTACGAGCAGTACTTC.

The chain carries TRBV27 and TRBJ2-7; D might be TRBD2 (5 bases). The CDR3 spans 15 residues. Germline CDR1 reads MNHEY; CDR2 reads SMNVEV (reference sequence). Deletions cut 1 base from V and 0 bases from J, with 10 bases between. The CDR3 coding sequence is TGTGCCAGCAGTTTATGGGCCGGGAACTCCTACGAGCAGTACTTC. Translation: CASSLWAGNSYEQYF.

This rearrangement joins TRBV30 to TRBJ1-3; D possibly corresponds to TRBD1 (5 bases). Germline CDR1 reads GTSNPN; CDR2 reads SVGIG (reference sequence). The CDR3 is made up of 14 amino acids. Trimming cost V 0 bases and J 4 bases, with 10 bases left between them. The CDR3 here is CAWSVGAEGNTIYF. The CDR3 DNA sequence: TGTGCCTGGAGTGTAGGGGCGGAAGGAAACACCATATATTTT.

The rearrangement links TRBV5-1 to TRBJ1-3; D ambiguous. This CDR3 has 14 amino acids. CDR1 and CDR2 from the germline V gene are SGHRS and YFSETQ. V was pared by 0 bases and J by 2 bases, with 6 bases between. CDR3 DNA: TGCGCCAGCAGCTTGGATTTAACTGGAAACACCATATATTTT. This translates into CASSLDLTGNTIYF.

This chain links TRBV27 with TRBJ2-7; tentative D call: TRBD1 (7 bases). The CDR3 consists of 15 residues. Trimming shortened V by 5 bases and J by 2 bases, and 16 bases separated the two germline ends. Germline assignment: CDR1 MNHEY and CDR2 SMNVEV (reference sequence). CDR3 amino acids: CASSLQTGRTYEQYF. CDR3 DNA sequence: TGTGCCAGCAGTCTGCAGACAGGGAGGACCTACGAGCAGTACTTC.

The rearrangement uses TRBV19 and TRBJ2-5; 8 bases agree with TRBD1. V shed 6 bases, J shed 6 bases, and the junction held 9 bases outside the gene matches. CDR1 is LNHDA and CDR2 is SQIVND in the germline V gene (reference sequence). This CDR3 has 14 residues. In DNA, the CDR3 is TGTGCCAGTAGGAAGGGACAGGATGGTCAGACCCAGTACTTC. This translates into CASRKGQDGQTQYF.

On this clone: Other DNA sequences in this specimen translate into the identical CDR3. The chain is built from TRBV6-5 and TRBJ2-5; D gene ambiguous. The CDR3 spans 12 residues. The germline V gene has CDR1 MNHEY and CDR2 SVGAGI. Trimming pared 0 bases from V and 4 bases from J, leaving 3 bases between. The CDR3 sequence: CASSYSGETQYF. CDR3 nucleotide sequence: TGTGCCAGCAGTTACTCTGGAGAGACCCAGTACTTC.

V gene TRBV5-8 combines with J gene TRBJ1-1, with D uncertain. CDR3 length: 13 amino acids. Germline V lookup: CDR1 SGHTS, CDR2 YDEGEE. The V end lost 1 base, the J end lost 3 bases, and 7 bases lay between the germline ends. The CDR3 here is CASSLQPYTEAFF. CDR3 coding DNA: TGTGCCAGCAGCTTGCAACCCTACACTGAAGCTTTCTTT. Based on the CDR3 plus reference TRBV5-8 and TRBJ1-1, the full variable domain is EAGVTQSPTHLIKTRGQQATLRCSPISGHTSVYWYQQALGLGLQFLLWYDEGEERNRGNFPPRFSGRQFPNYSSELNVNALELEDSALYLCASSLQPYTEAFFGQGTRLTVV.

The J gene is TRBJ1-1, the V gene TRBV5-6, with D perhaps TRBD1 (5 bases). Trimming stripped 6 bases from V and 1 base from J, with 25 bases between. Germline V gives CDR1 SGHDT, CDR2 YYEEEE. This CDR3 is built from 18 residues. The CDR3 region is CASTTNVGRARSNTEAFF. CDR3 nucleotides: TGTGCCAGCACGACGAATGTGGGCAGGGCCAGGTCGAACACTGAAGCTTTCTTT.

The rearrangement uses TRBV4-2 and TRBJ1-6; D is unclear. CDR1 and CDR2 (germline): LGHNA, YNFKEQ. This CDR3 region has 16 residues. Trimming shortened V by 0 bases and J by 7 bases, and 13 bases separated the two germline ends. Here the CDR3 DNA reads TGTGCCAGCAGCCAAGAAGTGTTCCGGGAAAATTCACCCCTCCACTTT. Translated, it gives CASSQEVFRENSPLHF.

The chain combines TRBV2 with TRBJ1-5, with TRBD1 as a possible D gene (5 bases). V was pared by 9 bases and J by 0 bases, with 9 bases between. Germline V gene sequence: CDR1 SNHLY, CDR2 FYNNEI. This CDR3 spans 13 amino acids. This CDR3 reads CASQGYSNQPQHF. The DNA of the CDR3 is TGTGCCAGTCAGGGTTATAGCAATCAGCCCCAGCATTTT.

The chain joins TRBV14 to TRBJ2-7; D gene uncertain. CDR1 SGHDN and CDR2 FVKESK come from the germline V gene. V lost 2 bases, J lost 0 bases, and 5 bases lay in between. This CDR3 comprises 13 residues. The CDR3 DNA reads as TGTGCCAGCAGCCAACTACACTCCTACGAGCAGTACTTC. This encodes CASSQLHSYEQYF.

This sequence joins TRBV30 and TRBJ1-1, with D unclear. V shed 3 bases and J shed 7 bases, with 9 bases lying between them. The germline V gene encodes CDR1 GTSNPN and CDR2 SVGIG (reference sequence). CDR3 length equals 11 residues. The CDR3 is CAWRGWGEAFF. As DNA, the CDR3 is TGTGCCTGGAGGGGTTGGGGTGAAGCTTTCTTT.

This chain links TRBV7-9 with TRBJ2-7, with 8 nucleotides matching TRBD1. V dropped 1 base and J dropped 4; count of bases not matched to a gene: 9. The germline gives CDR1 SEHNR, CDR2 FQNEAQ (reference sequence). The CDR3 runs 16 residues. The CDR3: CASSLVAAGGGYEQYF. Written as DNA, the CDR3 is TGTGCCAGCAGCTTAGTAGCGGCAGGGGGCGGATACGAGCAGTACTTC. The whole variable domain, filled in from reference TRBV7-9 and TRBJ2-7, reads DTGVSQNPRHKITKRGQNVTFRCDPISEHNRLYWYRQTLGQGPEFLTYFQNEAQLEKSRLLSDRFSAERPKGSFSTLEIQRTEQGDSAMYLCASSLVAAGGGYEQYFGPGTRLTVT.

The rearrangement links TRBV2 to TRBJ2-7; D remains unclear. Germline CDR1 and CDR2: SNHLY and FYNNEI. There are 11 residues in the CDR3. V lost 2 bases and J lost 12, with 11 bases in between. The CDR3: CASSETASLYF. In DNA, the CDR3 is TGTGCCAGCAGTGAAACGGCCAGTCTGTACTTC.

This clone was recorded many times. The chain's CDR3 is CASSFRDSYEQYF. As DNA, the CDR3 is TGTGCCAGCAGTTTCCGGGACTCCTACGAGCAGTACTTC. The chain has TRBV27 and TRBJ2-7; D perhaps matches TRBD2 (5 bases). The germline V gene encodes CDR1 MNHEY and CDR2 SMNVEV (reference sequence). V lost 3 bases to trimming and J lost 0 bases, with 6 bases between them. The CDR3 runs to 13 residues.

The J gene is TRBJ1-1, the V gene TRBV29-1; a weak D match, TRBD1 (6 bases). Germline-derived CDR1 and CDR2 are SQVTM and ANQGSEA. The CDR3 is made up of 13 amino acids. V was clipped by 2 bases and J by 0 bases, with 7 bases between them. CDR3 sequence reads: CSVEQGMNTEAFF. The CDR3 nucleotides are TGCAGCGTTGAACAGGGGATGAACACTGAAGCTTTCTTT.

This rearrangement joins TRBV6-5 to TRBJ1-2; D ambiguous. The V end was cut by 4 bases, the J end by 2 bases, with 5 bases between. The CDR3 runs 12 residues. CDR1 and CDR2 from the germline V gene are MNHEY and SVGAGI. CDR3 residues: CASSSGNYGYTF. CDR3 in DNA: TGTGCCAGCAGTTCCGGGAACTATGGCTACACCTTC.